This T cell receptor (beta chain) was sequenced for a study of T cell clones after liver transplantation. Study outcomes and limitations: These preliminary findings come from unstandardized post-transplant sampling times.

This CDR3 comprises 14 residues. The germline gives CDR1 MDHEN, CDR2 SYDVKM. Deletions cut 3 bases from V and 2 bases from J, with 10 bases between. Of note for this clone: Its specificity is unknown.

Produced via immunoSEQ multiplex PCR; TCRdb's table is partial and in-frame only. The sample has around 78,000 clones, around four fifths seen once. The gene calls are TRBV28 and TRBJ1-2; the D is unclear. This TCR derives from a human patient who received a liver transplant. Some T cells may originate from the graft donor. Sequenced here: CD4+ T cells from blood, sampled at the 22-month timepoint. CDR3 in amino acids: CASSFGGSNYGYTF. The DNA for the CDR3 is TGTGCCAGCAGTTTCGGAGGATCCAACTATGGCTACACCTTC.